The present T cell receptor beta chain was sequenced within a study of blood T cell repertoires in COVID-19. The wider study: The United States, Italy and Spain were the sources of the acute and convalescent COVID-19 samples. PBMCs, B-cell-depleted T cells, or T cells were the source of the cDNA or gDNA that made up the material.

As processed by the authors: The assay estimated nucleated cells by amplifying reference gene primers. TCRdb keeps only in-frame clones here, not all; method: immunoSEQ multiplex PCR. V and J calls and clone size are as listed in that table; D and trimming were resolved from the DNA. This table has roughly 99,000 clones, around four fifths appearing once. The V and J ends lost 8 bases and 9 bases, in that order; junction bases with no gene match: 10. Germline CDR1 is SGDLS and CDR2 is YYNGEE. This CDR3 contains 14 residues. The material sequenced was peripheral blood. The genes are TRBV9 and TRBJ2-3; 12 nucleotides line up with TRBD2. The sequence derives from a man between 65 and 79 years old with acute or convalescent COVID-19. CDR3 DNA: TGTGCCAGTCCCTCTAGCGGGGGGGCGGGCACGCAGTATTTT. Its protein product is CASPSSGGAGTQYF.